Each of the 18 T cell receptor beta chains below was sequenced from the same sample in a study of blood T cell repertoires in COVID-19. Profiled with immunoSEQ multiplex PCR; TCRdb holds only in-frame clones, not every one. Among around 400,000 clones listed, under 85% were seen once. Specimen: PBMCs or T cells enriched from blood (not recorded which). All receptors derive from a woman between 45 and 65 years old who had recovered from COVID-19.

The chain joins TRBV5-1 to TRBJ2-4, with 7 positions matching TRBD1. The CDR3 sequence is 16 residues long. Germline V gene data show CDR1 as SGHRS and CDR2 as YFSETQ. Trimming at V came to 3 bases and at J to 0 bases, leaving 6 bases not matched to a gene. In DNA, the CDR3 is TGCGCCAGCAGCTCCTGGACAGGAAGAGCCAAAAACATTCAGTACTTC. Protein product: CASSSWTGRAKNIQYF.

This chain links TRBV3-1 (or the pseudogene TRBV3-2) with TRBJ1-6; 9 bases are a match to TRBD1. The CDR3 contains 19 residues. The V gene end was trimmed by 4 bases and the J gene end by 4 bases; junction bases not matched to a gene: 14. CDR1 LGHDT and CDR2 YNNKEL come from the germline V gene (reference sequence). CDR3 sequence (DNA): TGTGCCAGCAGCCGACACAAGTTCGACAGGGGGGAATATAATTCACCCCTCCACTTT. Translated, it gives CASSRHKFDRGEYNSPLHF.

CDR3: CAWIEGPYGYTF. The CDR3 DNA is TGTGCCTGGATTGAGGGTCCCTATGGCTACACCTTC. This chain connects TRBV30 to TRBJ1-2; D remains unclear. The CDR3 is made up of 12 amino acids. Germline V gene sequence: CDR1 GTSNPN, CDR2 SVGIG (reference sequence). Trimming took 4 bases from V and 4 from J, leaving 10 bases between them.

The V call is TRBV11-2, the J call TRBJ2-6, with D perhaps matching TRBD1 (6 bases). Germline V CDR1 and CDR2: SGHAT, FQNNGV. The germline V and J ends were trimmed by 4 bases and 2 bases, with 9 bases remaining between them. This CDR3 is 15 amino acids long. CDR3 sequence (DNA): TGTGCCAGCAGCTACAGGGTGACTGGGGCCAACGTCCTGACTTTC. It is translated as CASSYRVTGANVLTF.

The chain joins TRBV9 to TRBJ1-5; D possibly corresponds to TRBD1 (5 bases). Trimming took 4 bases from V and 2 from J, leaving 13 bases between them. Germline V gives CDR1 SGDLS, CDR2 YYNGEE. This CDR3 is built from 15 residues. The CDR3 sequence is CASSPSVGGNQPQHF. In DNA, the CDR3 is TGTGCCAGCAGCCCTAGTGTAGGGGGCAATCAGCCCCAGCATTTT.

The rearrangement joins TRBV30 to TRBJ1-4; D not certain. Trimming cost V 0 bases and J 4 bases, with 9 bases left between them. The CDR3 runs 14 residues. In germline, CDR1 is GTSNPN, CDR2 SVGIG (reference sequence). This CDR3 reads CAWSVPRLNEKLFF. CDR3 DNA sequence: TGTGCCTGGAGTGTACCGCGGCTTAATGAAAAACTGTTTTTT.

This chain connects TRBV11-2 to TRBJ2-3; TRBD1 matches at 8 bases. Germline CDR1 and CDR2: SGHAT and FQNNGV. Losses at the gene ends were 5 bases for V and 3 bases for J; bases not matched to a gene: 4. The CDR3 runs 14 residues. The CDR3 loop reads CASSPGQGTDTQYF. In DNA, the CDR3 is TGTGCCAGCAGCCCTGGACAGGGAACAGATACGCAGTATTTT.

This chain connects TRBV7-9 to TRBJ2-3; 12 nucleotides line up with TRBD2. The CDR3 totals 16 residues. Looked up from germline, CDR1 is SEHNR and CDR2 is FQNEAQ (reference sequence). The V segment lost 5 bases and the J segment 6 bases; nucleotides outside the gene matches: 9. Written as DNA, the CDR3 is TGTGCCAGCAGCCCGAATCTAGCGGGAGGGCCTGATACGCAGTATTTT. Amino acids: CASSPNLAGGPDTQYF.

This sequence joins TRBV18 and TRBJ1-2; TRBD1 might be the D (6 bases). CDR3 length equals 13 residues. Germline loops: CDR1 KGHSH, CDR2 LQKENI. V lost 2 bases to trimming and J lost 13 bases, with 17 bases between them. CDR3 in DNA: TGTGCCAGCTCACCAGCCCAGGGGCAGGGTGGCACCTTC. This encodes CASSPAQGQGGTF.

The chain carries TRBV12-3 or TRBV12-4 and TRBJ1-1; possibly TRBD1 for D (5 bases). Between the trimmed V and J ends, which lost 8 bases and 7 bases, there was a span of 17 bases. CDR3 length equals 13 residues. The CDR3 protein is CASRRVDVGEAFF. CDR3 in DNA: TGTGCCAGCCGCAGGGTAGATGTAGGTGAAGCTTTCTTT.

Notes on this clone: The same CDR3 can be traced to other DNA sequences in this sample. The V call is TRBV10-3, the J call TRBJ1-5; D gene ambiguous. V lost 0 bases, J lost 4 bases, and 7 bases lay in between. From germline, CDR1 is ENHRY and CDR2 SYGVKD. This CDR3 is 14 amino acids long. The CDR3 protein is CAISESGGNQPQHF. The CDR3 coding sequence is TGTGCCATCAGTGAGTCTGGCGGGAATCAGCCCCAGCATTTT.

The chain has TRBV4-3 and TRBJ1-5; D call uncertain. Germline lookup yields CDR1 LGHNA and CDR2 YSLEER. The ends were cut back, 0 bases at V and 6 bases at J, with 15 bases in the middle. The CDR3 runs to 16 residues. CDR3 DNA: TGCGCCAGCAGCCAAGATAACAGACATCCGGCTCAGCCCCAGCATTTT. Amino acids: CASSQDNRHPAQPQHF.

V usage is TRBV7-3 and J usage is TRBJ2-1; TRBD2 matches at 10 bases. J lost 13 bases, V lost 3 bases, and 3 bases had no gene match. CDR3 length: 12 amino acids. Germline lookup yields CDR1 SGHTA and CDR2 FQGTGA. The CDR3 loop is CASSFLAGDQFF. The CDR3 DNA follows: TGTGCCAGCAGCTTCCTAGCGGGAGATCAGTTCTTC.

This clone was observed a few times. V is TRBV5-1 and J is TRBJ1-2; the D gene is possibly TRBD1 (5 bases). This CDR3 spans 14 amino acids. CDR1 is SGHRS, CDR2 YFSETQ, per germline. V was clipped by 3 bases and J by 0 bases, with 9 bases between them. CDR3 in DNA: TGCGCCAGCAGCTCGGGACTGCCTAACTATGGCTACACCTTC. Translation: CASSSGLPNYGYTF.

This clone has just a few counts. The rearrangement uses TRBV18 and TRBJ1-4, with D possibly being TRBD1 (6 bases). The CDR3 spans 15 residues. V was shortened by 1 base and J by 8 bases, with 14 bases between the two germline ends. The V gene's germline CDR1 is KGHSH and CDR2 LQKENI. CDR3 DNA: TGTGCCAGCTCACCACTCCGGGACACGGGGGAAAAACTGTTTTTT. It yields the protein CASSPLRDTGEKLFF.

This chain connects TRBV6-5 to TRBJ2-3, with 7 bases matching TRBD2. The CDR3 runs to 15 residues. V lost 2 bases, J lost 0 bases, and 2 bases stayed unmatched. Germline CDR1 and CDR2: MNHEY and SVGAGI. CDR3 region: CASSYLAASTDTQYF. For the CDR3, the DNA is TGTGCCAGCAGTTACCTAGCGGCAAGCACAGATACGCAGTATTTT.

The gene calls are TRBV27 and TRBJ2-1; D is unresolved. The germline CDR1 and CDR2 sequences are MNHEY and SMNVEV (reference sequence). The V gene lost 0 bases and the J gene lost 9 bases, with 6 bases spanning the gap. The CDR3 loop spans 12 amino acids. DNA for the CDR3: TGTGCCAGCAGTTTATCCCCCCGTGAGCAGTTCTTC. The encoded protein is CASSLSPREQFF.

The chain links TRBV11-2 to TRBJ1-4; TRBD1 matches 7 bases. This CDR3 is built from 17 residues. V gave up 1 base and J gave up 7 bases; unmatched junction bases: 12. Germline lookup yields CDR1 SGHAT and CDR2 FQNNGV. The CDR3 reads CASSLGTGQGGGEKLFF. The DNA of the CDR3 is TGTGCCAGCAGCTTAGGGACAGGCCAAGGGGGCGGTGAAAAACTGTTTTTT.